This TCR beta chain comes out of a study of blood T cell repertoires in COVID-19. The CDR3 runs to 13 residues. With V trimmed by 4 bases and J by 6 bases, 2 bases remained unmatched. Libraries were prepared by immunoSEQ multiplex PCR; TCRdb keeps only in-frame clonotypes and omits some of them. The sample shows 75,000 to 90,000 clones, less than 95% of them seen only once. The sample taken for sequencing was peripheral blood. This receptor was taken from a woman between 45 and 60 years old in a cohort sampled during active COVID-19. The chain links TRBV12-3 or TRBV12-4 to TRBJ2-1; the match to TRBD1 covers 8 bases. The CDR3 coding sequence is TGTGCCAGCAGTTCGACAGGGGCCAATGAGCAGTTCTTC. This gives the protein CASSSTGANEQFF.